This TCR beta chain was found in a study of OX40 agonist ivuxolimab in advanced cancers. V gave up 6 bases and J gave up 4 bases, with 20 bases separating them. Per germline, CDR1 SGHRS and CDR2 YFSETQ. CDR3 length: 15 residues. Baseline was the first blood sampling point, followed by cycle 4 day 1 and cycle 7 day 1. Libraries were prepared by immunoSEQ multiplex PCR; TCRdb keeps only in-frame clonotypes and omits some of them. The sample has approximately 60,000 clones, 81% seen once. Sequencing was performed on CD4+ or CD8+ T cells sorted from blood, taken in a trial of the OX40 agonist ivuxolimab. The receptor was isolated from an adult with an advanced solid tumor such as melanoma, head and neck, liver or kidney cancer. The chain has TRBV5-1 and TRBJ2-7; the D call may be TRBD1 or TRBD2 (7 bases each). This chain's CDR3 is CASNPSGGGSYEQYF. The CDR3 DNA reads as TGCGCCAGCAATCCGTCAGGGGGGGGTTCTTACGAGCAGTACTTC.